A selection of T cell receptor beta chains follows, all from one sample in a study of OX40 agonist ivuxolimab in advanced cancers. TCRdb keeps only in-frame clones here, not all; method: immunoSEQ multiplex PCR. The table lists more than 20,000 clones, 80% to 90% of them singletons. This material consisted of CD4+ or CD8+ T cells sorted from blood, taken in a trial of the OX40 agonist ivuxolimab. These receptors all stem from an adult with an advanced solid tumor such as melanoma, head and neck, liver or kidney cancer. Each CDR3 is given without its conserved first and last residue. Each record gives: D gene, V gene, CDR3 protein. A D gene is named only where the DNA matches it firmly.

.,TRBV21-1,ASSPLGEGPSEQY
.,TRBV7-9,ASSLMTGELF
.,TRBV6-5,ASSLVGGGRELF
TRBD1,TRBV27,ASSLSDRGYTEAF
.,TRBV6-1,ASSEAPGTQETQY
.,TRBV6-4,ASSQGLSTDTQY
TRBD2,TRBV5-1,ASSSTSVEQF
.,TRBV6-5,ASYLEGNSPLH
.,TRBV7-9,ASSLGAGDGYT
.,TRBV29-1,SVGGAGANVLT
.,TRBV5-1,ASSLGLGDEKLF
.,TRBV4-1,ASSQGPGNTEAF
TRBD1,TRBV6-5,ASSYGTGVTEAF
.,TRBV9,ASSVGAGEQY
.,TRBV6-1,ASSYGDEQF
TRBD2,TRBV27,ASSFLAGGPHEQY
.,TRBV29-1,SVDPRGTKKNEQF
.,TRBV15,ATTDPSGNTIY
.,TRBV9,ASSVDGGGGNEQF
.,TRBV5-1,ASSLQSAGVSSGNTIY
.,TRBV27,ASSLAQQFVGTEAF
.,TRBV15,ATSETRGYEQY
.,TRBV27,ASSFPAGELF
.,TRBV28,ASSGDYRATYQETQY
.,TRBV28,ATSGLATYNEQF
.,TRBV4-1,ASSQEGVGANEQY
.,TRBV7-9,ASSRSHADTQY
.,TRBV6-5,ASHISGLNTEAF
.,TRBV28,ASTLGRGVSYEQY
.,TRBV7-3,ASSLFSGGGNEQF
TRBD2,TRBV7-8,ASSPFRLAGENGNEQF
.,TRBV7-9,ASSSRQGEGLAVYEQY
TRBD1,TRBV27,ASSIYRGDTDTQY
.,TRBV5-4,ASSPRGGETQY
.,TRBV9,ASSLREVYGYT
TRBD2,TRBV6-6,ASRLLAGGAIDTQY